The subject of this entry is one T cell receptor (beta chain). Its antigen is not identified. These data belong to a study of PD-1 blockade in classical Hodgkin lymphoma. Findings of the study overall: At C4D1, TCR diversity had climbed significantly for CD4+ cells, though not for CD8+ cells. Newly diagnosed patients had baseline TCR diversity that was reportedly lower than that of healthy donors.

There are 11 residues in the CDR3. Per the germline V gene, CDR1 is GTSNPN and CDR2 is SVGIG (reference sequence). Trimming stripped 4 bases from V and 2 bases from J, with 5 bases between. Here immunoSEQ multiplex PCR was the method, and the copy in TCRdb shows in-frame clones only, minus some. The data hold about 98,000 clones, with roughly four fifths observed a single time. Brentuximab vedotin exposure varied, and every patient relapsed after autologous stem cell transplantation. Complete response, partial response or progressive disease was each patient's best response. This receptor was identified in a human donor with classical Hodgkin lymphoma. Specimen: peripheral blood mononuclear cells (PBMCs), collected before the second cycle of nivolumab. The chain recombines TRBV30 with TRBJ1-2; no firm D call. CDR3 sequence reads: CAWKQNYGYTF. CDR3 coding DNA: TGTGCCTGGAAACAAAACTATGGCTACACCTTC.